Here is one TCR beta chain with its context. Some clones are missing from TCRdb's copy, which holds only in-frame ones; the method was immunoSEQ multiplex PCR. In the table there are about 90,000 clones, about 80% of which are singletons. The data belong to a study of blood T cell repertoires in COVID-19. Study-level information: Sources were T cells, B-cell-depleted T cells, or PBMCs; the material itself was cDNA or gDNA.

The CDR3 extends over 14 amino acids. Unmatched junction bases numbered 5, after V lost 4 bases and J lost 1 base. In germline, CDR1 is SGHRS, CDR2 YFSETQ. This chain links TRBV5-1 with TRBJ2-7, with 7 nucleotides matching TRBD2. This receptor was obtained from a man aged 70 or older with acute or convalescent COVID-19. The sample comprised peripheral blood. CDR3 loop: CASSPLAASYEQYF. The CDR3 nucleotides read TGCGCCAGCAGCCCGCTAGCGGCTTCCTACGAGCAGTACTTC.